The 15 T cell receptor beta chains in this list originate from one sample, sequenced in a study of shared clonotypes between healthy human individuals. Sequencing used immunoSEQ multiplex PCR; TCRdb keeps in-frame clones, though not all of them. Of over a million clones in the sample, approximately 98.5% are singletons; the top ten hold about 0.35%. Sequenced sample: naive CD4+ T cells sorted from blood. Subset in this sample: CD45RA+ positively selected. Receptor source: a man younger than 40 in good health.

This rearrangement joins TRBV7-9 to TRBJ2-2; D might be TRBD2 (6 bases). CDR1 is SEHNR, CDR2 FQNEAQ, per germline (reference sequence). Trimming stripped 7 bases from V and 6 bases from J, with 21 bases between. The CDR3 length is 16 residues. The CDR3: CASTIFKGSGSGELFF. The CDR3 coding sequence is TGTGCCAGCACCATATTTAAAGGGAGCGGGTCCGGGGAGCTGTTTTTT.

J is TRBJ2-5 and V is TRBV5-6; 8 nucleotides line up with TRBD2. Germline V gene lookup returns CDR1 SGHDT and CDR2 YYEEEE. This CDR3 is 13 amino acids long. V dropped 4 bases and J dropped 6; count of bases not matched to a gene: 5. Written as DNA, the CDR3 is TGTGCCAGCAGCCCCGGACTAGCTCAGACCCAGTACTTC. This codes for CASSPGLAQTQYF.

The chain is built from TRBV7-2 and TRBJ2-7; 11 bases line up with TRBD2. Germline V gene lookup returns CDR1 SGHTA and CDR2 FQGNSA. J lost 0 bases, V lost 1 base, and 8 bases had no gene match. CDR3 size: 18 residues. Here the CDR3 DNA reads TGTGCCAGCAGCTTAGGCCTAGCGGGAGGTTTGGTCTCCTACGAGCAGTACTTC. This codes for CASSLGLAGGLVSYEQYF.

As for this clone: The identical CDR3 is also encoded by other nucleotide sequences in the sample. The chain recombines TRBV20-1 with TRBJ2-1, with D maybe TRBD1 (5 bases). Trimming removed 6 bases from V and 7 bases from J, with 10 bases in between. This CDR3 comprises 11 residues. CDR1 DFQATT and CDR2 SNEGSKA come from the germline V gene (reference sequence). The CDR3 here is CSARKGNEQFF. In nucleotides, the CDR3 is TGCAGTGCCCGAAAGGGGAATGAGCAGTTCTTC.

This chain connects TRBV10-3 to TRBJ2-1; a weak D match, TRBD2 (6 bases). CDR1 and CDR2 from the germline V gene are ENHRY and SYGVKD. V lost 4 bases and J 10 bases, leaving 17 bases between the germline ends. CDR3 length: 14 amino acids. CDR3 region: CAISAGVIGEEQFF. CDR3 in DNA: TGTGCCATCAGTGCGGGGGTTATCGGGGAGGAGCAGTTCTTC.

This rearrangement joins TRBV5-1 to TRBJ2-5; the D gene is possibly TRBD1 (6 bases). The CDR3 covers 13 residues. Per germline, CDR1 SGHRS and CDR2 YFSETQ. V was cut by 7 bases and J by 5 bases, with 15 bases left in between. The CDR3 coding sequence is TGCGCCAGCTCCATGGGGCAGGGGGAGACCCAGTACTTC. Translated: CASSMGQGETQYF.

The CDR3 DNA reads as TGTGCCAGTAGAGACAGGGGTGGTACAGATACGCAGTATTTT. Translating gives CASRDRGGTDTQYF. The chain has TRBV19 and TRBJ2-3, with TRBD1 matching over 8 bases. The CDR3 covers 14 residues. Losses at the gene ends were 6 bases for V and 3 bases for J; bases not matched to a gene: 5. Per the germline V gene, CDR1 is LNHDA and CDR2 is SQIVND (reference sequence).

The chain employs TRBV6-6 and TRBJ1-2, with D hard to call. V lost 2 bases, J lost 5 bases, and 15 bases lay in between. Germline V gives CDR1 MNHNY, CDR2 SVGAGI (reference sequence). The length of the CDR3 is 15 residues. The CDR3 sequence is CASSYPPEQTYGYTF. CDR3 nucleotide sequence: TGTGCCAGCAGTTACCCCCCGGAGCAAACTTATGGCTACACCTTC.

The chain recombines TRBV7-9 with TRBJ1-2, with 7 nucleotides matching TRBD1. With 1 base clipped from V and 6 bases from J, the junction kept 5 bases outside the gene matches. The CDR3 is made up of 14 amino acids. CDR1 and CDR2 from the germline V gene are SEHNR and FQNEAQ (reference sequence). The CDR3 nucleotides read TGTGCCAGCAGCTTAGTAGGACAGGAGGATGGCTACACCTTC. This sequence encodes CASSLVGQEDGYTF.

V usage is TRBV28 and J usage is TRBJ2-5; D may be TRBD2 (6 bases). The CDR3 sequence is 14 residues long. The V end was cut by 6 bases, the J end by 5 bases, with 16 bases between. Per germline, CDR1 MDHEN and CDR2 SYDVKM. CDR3 DNA sequence: TGTGCCAGCAGCCCTCGACGGAGGGAGGAGACCCAGTACTTC. This sequence encodes CASSPRRREETQYF.

The chain couples TRBV18 to TRBJ2-7; 9 bases line up with TRBD2. The CDR3 sequence is 12 residues long. With 8 bases clipped from V and 5 bases from J, the junction kept 4 bases outside the gene matches. CDR1 KGHSH and CDR2 LQKENI come from the germline V gene. CDR3 sequence (DNA): TGTGCCAGCCGCCAGCGGGAGGACGAGCAGTACTTC. Translation: CASRQREDEQYF. The full variable domain, its missing parts supplied by reference TRBV18 and TRBJ2-7, is NAGVMQNPRHLVRRRGQEARLRCSPMKGHSHVYWYRQLPEEGLKFMVYLQKENIIDESGMPKERFSAEFPKEGPSILRIQQVVRGDSAAYFCASRQREDEQYFGPGTRLTVT.

The rearrangement links TRBV13 to TRBJ2-1; 10 positions match TRBD2. J lost 7 bases, V lost 5 bases, and 17 bases had no gene match. The length of the CDR3 is 18 residues. CDR1 PRHDT and CDR2 FYEKMQ come from the germline V gene (reference sequence). The CDR3 loop is CASSPVGSGRLLGNEQFF. The DNA for the CDR3 is TGTGCCAGCAGCCCCGTGGGTAGCGGGAGGCTCTTGGGGAATGAGCAGTTCTTC.

This rearrangement joins TRBV7-9 to TRBJ1-1; D might be TRBD1 (5 bases). Trimming cost V 5 bases and J 5 bases, with 18 bases left between them. The CDR3 consists of 15 residues. CDR1 and CDR2 (germline): SEHNR, FQNEAQ (reference sequence). The CDR3 here is CASSIKTARGTEAFF. DNA of the CDR3: TGTGCCAGCAGCATAAAGACAGCGCGGGGAACTGAAGCTTTCTTT.

This chain joins TRBV18 and TRBJ2-3; D remains unclear. Per the germline V gene, CDR1 is KGHSH and CDR2 is LQKENI. The CDR3 totals 14 residues. The V end lost 3 bases, the J end lost 7 bases, and 14 bases lay between the germline ends. For the CDR3, the DNA is TGTGCCAGCTCACCGGGAACAGTGGGGTATACGCAGTATTTT. Translating it yields CASSPGTVGYTQYF. Full variable domain (rest looked up from reference TRBV18 and TRBJ2-3): NAGVMQNPRHLVRRRGQEARLRCSPMKGHSHVYWYRQLPEEGLKFMVYLQKENIIDESGMPKERFSAEFPKEGPSILRIQQVVRGDSAAYFCASSPGTVGYTQYFGPGTRLTVL.

This clone was recorded once. The V and J genes are TRBV7-9 and TRBJ1-5; D is possibly TRBD1 (5 bases). With 1 base removed from V and 3 bases from J, the gap between germline ends came to 16 bases. The CDR3 runs to 17 residues. Germline V gene lookup returns CDR1 SEHNR and CDR2 FQNEAQ (reference sequence). The CDR3 reads CASSLGEGIGANQPQHF. CDR3 bases: TGTGCCAGCAGCTTAGGAGAAGGAATAGGGGCCAATCAGCCCCAGCATTTT.